This passage covers 32 T cell receptor beta chains from one sample sequenced in a study of OX40 agonist ivuxolimab in advanced cancers. Repertoires were generated with immunoSEQ multiplex PCR, while TCRdb's copy carries only in-frame clones and drops some. The sample has roughly 92,000 clones; about 84% are singletons. Sequenced material: CD4+ or CD8+ T cells sorted from blood, taken in a trial of the OX40 agonist ivuxolimab. These receptors were collected from an adult with an advanced solid tumor such as melanoma, head and neck, liver or kidney cancer.

V and J are TRBV7-3 and TRBJ2-3; D remains ambiguous. Between the trimmed V and J ends, which lost 3 bases and 2 bases, there was a span of 6 bases. CDR3 size: 13 residues. CDR1 and CDR2 (germline): SGHTA, FQGTGA. The CDR3, as DNA: TGTGCCAGCAGCTTCTCATTCACAGATACGCAGTATTTT. It translates to CASSFSFTDTQYF.

V usage is TRBV2 and J usage is TRBJ1-1, with 7 bases lining up with TRBD1. Germline CDR1 is SNHLY and CDR2 is FYNNEI. V lost 11 bases to trimming and J lost 7 bases; unmatched junction nucleotides: 7. CDR3 length: 11 residues. The DNA for the CDR3 is TGTGCCGGAGGACAGGCTAGTGAAGCTTTCTTT. It codes for CAGGQASEAFF.

This rearrangement joins TRBV20-1 to TRBJ2-1; D gene unclear. Germline-derived CDR1 and CDR2 are DFQATT and SNEGSKA (reference sequence). Trimming removed 7 bases from V and 6 bases from J, with 10 bases in between. The CDR3 runs 11 residues. The CDR3 sequence is CSGLAFNEQFF. Here the CDR3 DNA reads TGCAGTGGGCTGGCGTTCAATGAGCAGTTCTTC.

V gene TRBV4-1 combines with J gene TRBJ2-5; 15 bases match TRBD2. Looked up from germline, CDR1 is MGHRA and CDR2 is YSYEKL. The CDR3 runs 15 residues. Losses at the gene ends were 4 bases for V and 4 bases for J; bases not matched to a gene: 1. CDR3 coding DNA: TGCGCCAGCAGCCCGGGACTAGCGGGAGGAGAGACCCAGTACTTC. It is translated as CASSPGLAGGETQYF.

The chain recombines TRBV10-3 with TRBJ2-1; 8 bases align to TRBD1. The CDR3 is made up of 15 amino acids. The V gene's germline CDR1 is ENHRY and CDR2 SYGVKD. V lost 10 bases, J lost 7 bases, and 15 bases stayed unmatched. CDR3 bases: TGTGCCACCCTGGCCGGGACAGGCCCACTTAATGAGCAGTTCTTC. It is translated as CATLAGTGPLNEQFF.

CDR3 sequence (DNA): TGCGCCAGCAGCTTACAGGGGGCCCCTGAAGCTTTCTTT. This sequence encodes CASSLQGAPEAFF. The chain is built from TRBV5-1 and TRBJ1-1; 9 bases match TRBD1. Trimming took 2 bases from V and 6 from J; bases not matched to a gene: 2. CDR1 SGHRS and CDR2 YFSETQ come from the germline V gene. The CDR3 consists of 13 residues. The whole variable domain, remainder taken from reference TRBV5-1 and TRBJ1-1, is KAGVTQTPRYLIKTRGQQVTLSCSPISGHRSVSWYQQTPGQGLQFLFEYFSETQRNKGNFPGRFSGRQFSNSRSEMNVSTLELGDSALYLCASSLQGAPEAFFGQGTRLTVV.

The CDR3 nucleotides are TGTGCCAGCAGTGGTACAGGGGGCAATCAGCCCCAGCATTTT. Translation gives CASSGTGGNQPQHF. The rearrangement uses TRBV6-1 and TRBJ1-5, with TRBD1 matching 7 bases. There are 14 residues in the CDR3. Germline trimming cut 4 bases from V and 2 bases from J; bases unmatched to any gene: 2. CDR1 is MNHNS, CDR2 SASEGT, per germline.

The chain employs TRBV5-8 and TRBJ2-6; D not resolved. Germline V gene data show CDR1 as SGHTS and CDR2 as YDEGEE. V was pared by 2 bases and J by 0 bases, with 3 bases between. This CDR3 has 14 residues. The CDR3 DNA reads as TGTGCCAGCAGCTTTATCTCTGGGGCCAACGTCCTGACTTTC. It encodes CASSFISGANVLTF.

The CDR3 DNA follows: TGTGCCAGCATTTTGAGCTCTGGAAACACCATATATTTT. Translated, it gives CASILSSGNTIYF. The chain carries TRBV6-6 and TRBJ1-3, with D unresolved. The CDR3 loop spans 13 amino acids. The V end lost 7 bases, the J end lost 0 bases, and 7 bases lay between the germline ends. From germline, CDR1 is MNHNY and CDR2 SVGAGI (reference sequence).

The chain carries TRBV29-1 and TRBJ2-7; no definite D call. This CDR3 is 14 amino acids long. Germline V lookup: CDR1 SQVTM, CDR2 ANQGSEA. The ends were cut back, 1 base at V and 1 base at J, with 11 bases in the middle. This chain's CDR3 is CSVEAGGSSYEQYF. The CDR3 coding sequence is TGCAGCGTTGAAGCGGGCGGTTCTTCCTACGAGCAGTACTTC.

V usage is TRBV7-2 and J usage is TRBJ2-1; D may be TRBD2 (7 bases). The CDR3 is 15 residues long. Germline lookup yields CDR1 SGHTA and CDR2 FQGNSA. V gave up 2 bases and J gave up 4 bases, with 12 bases separating them. CDR3 bases: TGTGCCAGCAGCTTATACGGGGGGCATTACAATGAGCAGTTCTTC. Translated: CASSLYGGHYNEQFF.

This chain joins TRBV19 and TRBJ2-3, with TRBD2 matching 9 bases. V was clipped by 0 bases and J by 0 bases; unmatched bases: 4. The CDR3 extends over 17 amino acids. CDR1 LNHDA and CDR2 SQIVND come from the germline V gene (reference sequence). The DNA of the CDR3 is TGTGCCAGTAGTATAGAGTCCCTAGCGGGAAGCACAGATACGCAGTATTTT. It translates to CASSIESLAGSTDTQYF.

V and J are TRBV19 and TRBJ1-5; D gene unclear. CDR1 and CDR2 from the germline V gene are LNHDA and SQIVND (reference sequence). V lost 0 bases, J lost 3 bases, and 6 bases lay in between. CDR3 size: 14 residues. CDR3 bases: TGTGCCAGTAGTATAGATGGCGTCAATCAGCCCCAGCATTTT. It yields the protein CASSIDGVNQPQHF.

V and J are TRBV10-3 and TRBJ2-1, with 7 nucleotides matching TRBD1. Germline V gives CDR1 ENHRY, CDR2 SYGVKD. With 6 bases clipped from V and 8 bases from J, the junction kept 1 base outside the gene matches. CDR3 length equals 11 residues. CDR3 coding DNA: TGTGCCATCAGAACAGGGGATGAGCAGTTCTTC. Protein: CAIRTGDEQFF.

This chain's CDR3 is CASSEVGTGVGKAFF. CDR3 DNA: TGTGCCAGCAGTGAAGTCGGGACAGGCGTCGGGAAAGCTTTCTTT. V and J are TRBV2 and TRBJ1-1; 8 nucleotides line up with TRBD1. This CDR3 region has 15 residues. Germline loops: CDR1 SNHLY, CDR2 FYNNEI. Unmatched junction bases numbered 10, after V lost 1 base and J lost 9 bases.

This clone came up a few times. The junction departs from germline at one end; a sequencing error may be responsible. The chain carries TRBV7-2 and TRBJ1-1; D ambiguous. The germline V gene has CDR1 SGHTA and CDR2 FQGNSA. This CDR3 has 12 amino acids. The CDR3: CASSPRNAEAFF. The CDR3 region has the DNA TGTGCCAGCAGCCCCCGGAACGCTGAAGCTTTCTTT.

V gene TRBV18 combines with J gene TRBJ2-1, with 12 bases matching TRBD2. The V gene end was trimmed by 0 bases and the J gene end by 8 bases; junction bases not matched to a gene: 2. Germline values: CDR1 KGHSH, CDR2 LQKENI. The CDR3 runs to 15 residues. The CDR3 DNA follows: TGTGCCAGCTCACCACCGACTAGCGGGAGCGATGAGCAGTTCTTC. Its protein is CASSPPTSGSDEQFF.

In this sample, this clone turned up once. The chain combines TRBV9 with TRBJ2-1; D might be TRBD1 (5 bases). CDR1 and CDR2 from the germline V gene are SGDLS and YYNGEE. This CDR3 is built from 15 residues. V was pared by 6 bases and J by 3 bases, with 16 bases between. The CDR3 coding sequence is TGTGCCAGCACAGCCCGCGAGGACATCTACAATGAGCAGTTCTTC. Translating gives CASTAREDIYNEQFF.

In its sample, this clone was seen once. This chain links TRBV5-1 with TRBJ2-7; D gene ambiguous. This CDR3 region has 12 residues. Trimming took off 4 bases at V and 4 bases at J, with 9 bases between the two ends. Germline V gene sequence: CDR1 SGHRS, CDR2 YFSETQ. This CDR3 is CASSGVGYEQYF. The CDR3 nucleotides are TGCGCCAGCAGCGGGGTGGGTTACGAGCAGTACTTC.

The chain recombines TRBV10-2 with TRBJ2-5, with 7 positions matching TRBD2. After removal of 6 bases from V and 5 bases from J, the junction contained 3 bases not matched to a gene. Germline loops: CDR1 WSHSY, CDR2 SAAADI. The CDR3 is 12 residues long. The CDR3, as DNA: TGCGCCAGCAGGGTGGGAGGGGAGACCCAGTACTTC. Translation gives CASRVGGETQYF.

V and J are TRBV5-1 and TRBJ1-5; TRBD1 might be the D (5 bases). V gave up 0 bases and J gave up 7 bases, with 14 bases separating them. The CDR3 covers 15 residues. The germline V gene encodes CDR1 SGHRS and CDR2 YFSETQ. The CDR3 region is CASSLGGDPKQPQHF. Here the CDR3 DNA reads TGCGCCAGCAGCTTGGGGGGGGACCCAAAGCAGCCCCAGCATTTT.

This clone was found a few times. The chain recombines TRBV9 with TRBJ2-3, with a weak D call TRBD1 (5 bases). Germline V gene data show CDR1 as SGDLS and CDR2 as YYNGEE. With 0 bases removed from V and 7 bases from J, the gap between germline ends came to 12 bases. The CDR3 sequence is 14 residues long. CDR3 amino acids: CASSVATREHTQYF. DNA of the CDR3: TGTGCCAGCAGCGTAGCTACCAGGGAACATACGCAGTATTTT.

The chain couples TRBV5-4 to TRBJ2-7; TRBD2 matches at 7 bases. From germline, CDR1 is SGHNT and CDR2 YYREEE (reference sequence). V shed 0 bases, J shed 0 bases, and the junction held 0 bases outside the gene matches. This CDR3 spans 14 amino acids. In DNA form, the CDR3 reads TGTGCCAGCAGCTTGGCGGGGGGCTCCTACGAGCAGTACTTC. Translating it yields CASSLAGGSYEQYF. The complete variable domain, with remaining parts taken from reference TRBV5-4 and TRBJ2-7, reads ETGVTQSPTHLIKTRGQQVTLRCSSQSGHNTVSWYQQALGQGPQFIFQYYREEENGRGNFPPRFSGLQFPNYSSELNVNALELDDSALYLCASSLAGGSYEQYFGPGTRLTVT.

The chain links TRBV7-9 to TRBJ2-5; D is uncertain. CDR3 length equals 13 residues. Germline CDR1 and CDR2: SEHNR and FQNEAQ (reference sequence). V was pared by 2 bases and J by 5 bases, with 9 bases between. The CDR3 protein is CASSLRVGETQYF. Written as DNA, the CDR3 is TGTGCCAGCAGCTTAAGGGTCGGGGAGACCCAGTACTTC.

This chain's CDR3 is CASSLKRESSYEQYF. The CDR3 nucleotides read TGTGCCAGCAGCCTCAAGCGGGAGAGCTCCTACGAGCAGTACTTC. This chain links TRBV6-6 with TRBJ2-7; TRBD2 matches at 8 bases. From germline, CDR1 is MNHNY and CDR2 SVGAGI (reference sequence). V was pared by 6 bases and J by 0 bases, with 7 bases of the junction left unmatched. The CDR3 is 15 amino acids.

This sequence joins TRBV19 and TRBJ2-4, with TRBD2 as a possible D gene (5 bases). V was shortened by 3 bases and J by 0 bases, with 18 bases between the two germline ends. The CDR3 is made up of 18 amino acids. Germline V gives CDR1 LNHDA, CDR2 SQIVND (reference sequence). CDR3 in amino acids: CASSIAKGSAAAKNIQYF. The CDR3 DNA reads as TGTGCCAGTAGTATCGCCAAGGGTAGCGCTGCAGCCAAAAACATTCAGTACTTC.

The rearrangement joins TRBV7-2 to TRBJ2-7; D is uncertain. Trimming shortened V by 1 base and J by 4 bases, and 11 bases separated the two germline ends. CDR1 is SGHTA and CDR2 is FQGNSA in the germline V gene. There are 14 residues in the CDR3. The CDR3: CASSLGRASYEQYF. CDR3 DNA sequence: TGTGCCAGCAGCTTAGGGCGAGCCTCGTACGAGCAGTACTTC.

The J gene is TRBJ2-5, the V gene TRBV27; 14 nucleotides line up with TRBD2. V shed 6 bases, J shed 5 bases, and the junction held 5 bases outside the gene matches. This CDR3 contains 15 residues. Germline V gives CDR1 MNHEY, CDR2 SMNVEV (reference sequence). As DNA, the CDR3 is TGTGCCAGCAGCTTGGGACTAGCGGGAGTTGAGACCCAGTACTTC. Amino acids: CASSLGLAGVETQYF.

The V call is TRBV5-6, the J call TRBJ2-1; 8 bases map to TRBD1. The CDR3 has 15 residues. Germline values: CDR1 SGHDT, CDR2 YYEEEE. Trimming took 7 bases from V and 3 from J; bases not matched to a gene: 9. CDR3 DNA: TGTGCCAGCTCCAGTACGGACAGGGTCTACAATGAGCAGTTCTTC. Amino acids: CASSSTDRVYNEQFF. Full variable domain (rest looked up from reference TRBV5-6 and TRBJ2-1): DAGVTQSPTHLIKTRGQQVTLRCSPKSGHDTVSWYQQALGQGPQFIFQYYEEEERQRGNFPDRFSGHQFPNYSSELNVNALLLGDSALYLCASSSTDRVYNEQFFGPGTRLTVL.

This chain connects TRBV19 to TRBJ2-3; no reliable D call. CDR3 size: 12 residues. The V gene's germline CDR1 is LNHDA and CDR2 SQIVND (reference sequence). Trimming took 7 bases from V and 2 from J, leaving 7 bases between them. The CDR3 region has the DNA TGTGCCAGTACTAGTCACACAGATACGCAGTATTTT. The encoded protein is CASTSHTDTQYF.

This clone appeared a single time. This chain links TRBV19 with TRBJ2-1; no definite D call. V was shortened by 4 bases and J by 8 bases, with 12 bases between the two germline ends. Germline values: CDR1 LNHDA, CDR2 SQIVND (reference sequence). The CDR3 is made up of 13 amino acids. CDR3 region: CASSRPTLDEQFF. The CDR3 DNA reads as TGTGCCAGTAGTAGGCCCACTTTGGATGAGCAGTTCTTC.

CDR3 loop: CASSKLGGTACYNEQFF. As DNA, the CDR3 is TGTGCCAGCAGCAAACTCGGCGGGACGGCCTGCTACAATGAGCAGTTCTTC. The rearrangement links TRBV21-1 to TRBJ2-1; TRBD2, the table's D call, was not compared with the DNA. TRBV21-1 is deemed a pseudogene. The CDR3 loop spans 17 amino acids.